Below are 6 T cell receptor beta chains sequenced from a single sample in a study of cytomegalovirus exposure and HLA in healthy donors. It was with 60 Vbeta and 13 Jbeta primers that the PCR ran. Here immunoSEQ multiplex PCR was the method, and the copy in TCRdb shows in-frame clones only, minus some. Altogether around 200,000 clones are present, 77% being singletons, with the ten largest covering over 3%. Sequencing was done on a sample of PBMCs. All receptors derive from a female donor in good health and CMV-seronegative.

This clone was recorded once. The chain joins TRBV6-1 to TRBJ2-7; D remains unclear. The V gene's germline CDR1 is MNHNS and CDR2 SASEGT. The CDR3 totals 13 residues. Trimming left V 5 bases short and J 1 base short, with 9 bases between. The CDR3 reads CASSSGRSYEQYF. The DNA of the CDR3 is TGTGCCAGCAGTTCCGGTCGGTCCTACGAGCAGTACTTC.

The chain joins TRBV10-3 to TRBJ2-1; D is possibly TRBD2 (6 bases). Germline V gene data show CDR1 as ENHRY and CDR2 as SYGVKD. The length of the CDR3 is 15 residues. V lost 0 bases, J lost 2 bases, and 8 bases lay in between. The CDR3: CAISESGGAYNEQFF. CDR3 in DNA: TGTGCCATCAGTGAGTCAGGAGGGGCCTACAATGAGCAGTTCTTC.

The chain combines TRBV5-1 with TRBJ2-1; D remains ambiguous. Germline-derived CDR1 and CDR2 are SGHRS and YFSETQ. The CDR3 is 16 residues long. With 3 bases removed from V and 5 bases from J, the gap between germline ends came to 18 bases. DNA for the CDR3: TGCGCCAGCAGCTCCCCGTGGCTCAGTCAGGACAATGAGCAGTTCTTC. Its protein product is CASSSPWLSQDNEQFF.

CDR3 nucleotide sequence: TGTGCCAGTAGTACGACAGGGAATGGAAACATTCAGTACTTC. Residues: CASSTTGNGNIQYF. V and J are TRBV19 and TRBJ2-4; TRBD1 matches 7 bases. With V trimmed by 4 bases and J by 6 bases, 6 bases remained unmatched. The CDR3 has 14 residues. The germline V gene encodes CDR1 LNHDA and CDR2 SQIVND (reference sequence).

The CDR3 DNA follows: TGTGCCAGCAGTTTAAGGACTAGCACAGATACGCAGTATTTT. Its protein product is CASSLRTSTDTQYF. The chain employs TRBV27 and TRBJ2-3, with TRBD2 as a possible D gene (5 bases). Trimming removed 2 bases from V and 0 bases from J, with 6 bases in between. CDR1 and CDR2 (germline): MNHEY, SMNVEV (reference sequence). The CDR3 spans 14 residues.

The V call is TRBV6-5, the J call TRBJ2-7; D gene ambiguous. The CDR3 runs 11 residues. V was cut by 0 bases and J by 9 bases, with 6 bases left in between. CDR1 is MNHEY, CDR2 SVGAGI, per germline. The CDR3 sequence: CASSYSNRQYF. Written as DNA, the CDR3 is TGTGCCAGCAGTTACTCGAACAGGCAGTACTTC.